This TCR beta chain emerged from a study of blood T cell repertoires in COVID-19. Across the study: T cells, B-cell-depleted T cells, or PBMCs supplied cDNA or gDNA.

The CDR3 extends over 16 amino acids. Per the germline V gene, CDR1 is MRHNA and CDR2 is SNTAGT. With 0 bases clipped from V and 11 bases from J, the junction kept 11 bases outside the gene matches. Original data processing: Using reference gene primer amplification, nucleated cell counts were estimated. Data came from immunoSEQ multiplex PCR; TCRdb stores just in-frame clones and leaves some out. The V and J calls and clone size were taken over from that table, and D and trimming were inferred from the DNA. The sample consists of about 430,000 clones, about 88% of them appearing once. Study members were between about 18 and 100 years old and lived in 25 or so US regions. In the 2 weeks before study entry, exposed participants met a COVID-19 case, which was PCR-confirmed or clinician-diagnosed. The sample holds a few counts of this clone.

The chain carries TRBV6-4 and TRBJ2-1; TRBD2 aligns across 9 bases. This receptor was identified in a woman aged 18-29 years who had been exposed to COVID-19. The sequencing sample was made of PBMCs or T cells enriched from blood (not recorded which). CDR3 in DNA: TGTGCCAGCAGTGACTCCTCAGCGGGGGGCCCCCGAAAGCAGTTCTTC. Its translation is CASSDSSAGGPRKQFF.